This T cell receptor (beta chain) was sequenced for a study of blood T cell repertoires in COVID-19. For the study at large: The United States, Italy and Spain were the sources of the acute and convalescent COVID-19 samples. Nucleic acid was either cDNA or gDNA, and it came from T cells, B-cell-depleted T cells, or PBMCs.

The authors' processing: Reference gene primer amplification yielded estimated nucleated cell counts. Profiled with immunoSEQ multiplex PCR; TCRdb holds only in-frame clones, not every one. That table supplies the V and J calls and clone size; D and trimming were determined from the DNA. The table records around 99,000 clones, about 93% of them present only once. The CDR3 is made up of 14 amino acids. CDR1 is SGHTA and CDR2 is FQGNSA in the germline V gene. Trimming pared 2 bases from V and 0 bases from J, leaving 7 bases between. Material for sequencing was peripheral blood. The rearrangement joins TRBV7-2 to TRBJ1-2, with D possibly TRBD1 on 5 matching bases. The clonotype comes from a woman aged 30 to 39 with acute or convalescent COVID-19. This chain's CDR3 is CASSLQGSNYGYTF. CDR3 nucleotides: TGTGCCAGCAGCTTACAGGGATCTAACTATGGCTACACCTTC.